Given below is one T cell receptor beta chain in context. The target antigen is unknown. This sample stems from a study of OX40 agonist ivuxolimab in advanced cancers. Looking at the study overall: A male proportion of around 86% was recorded, with mean age 60 years and range 23 to 79. General study points: At 0.1 to 3.0 mg/kg, CD4+ and CD8+ blood T cells expanded clonally by week 6. The authors also found low normalized T-cell clonal expansion in some nonresponders.

Assay used: immunoSEQ multiplex PCR; TCRdb lists only in-frame clones, some missing. In the table there are tens of thousands of clones, 86% of which are singletons. This receptor was identified in an adult with an advanced solid tumor such as melanoma, head and neck, liver or kidney cancer. The sample consisted of CD4+ or CD8+ T cells sorted from blood, taken in a trial of the OX40 agonist ivuxolimab.

The CDR3 sequence: CASSLGAGAQETQYF. CDR3 nucleotides: TGTGCCAGCAGCTTAGGGGCGGGAGCCCAAGAGACCCAGTACTTC. The chain recombines TRBV7-9 with TRBJ2-5; 7 bases line up with TRBD2. The junction had 3 bases not matched to a gene; V was cut back by 1 base and J by 1 base. CDR1 is SEHNR and CDR2 is FQNEAQ in the germline V gene (reference sequence). The CDR3 extends over 15 amino acids.